This T cell receptor (beta chain) was identified in a study of control samples from healthy donors and cancer patients. Trimming took 1 base from V and 8 from J, leaving 8 bases between them. The CDR3 sequence is 12 residues long. Germline V lookup: CDR1 LNHNV, CDR2 YYDKDF (reference sequence). This clone was observed a few times. Sequencing used immunoSEQ multiplex PCR; TCRdb keeps in-frame clones, though not all of them. Of approximately 44,000 clones in the sample, 70% were seen once. The clonotype originates from a male donor with melanoma. The chain joins TRBV15 to TRBJ1-2, with D hard to call. Sequenced: formalin-fixed, paraffin-embedded tissue. Here the CDR3 DNA reads TGTGCCACCAGCAGAGGGAACGTGGGCTACACCTTC. Its protein is CATSRGNVGYTF.